This T cell receptor beta chain stems from a study of blood T cells in healthy people across ages (dated by TCRdb to between 2015 and 2017). Some background on the complete study: In model experiments, template switching captured about one uniquely barcoded TCR beta cDNA molecule for every two T cells. Donors of different ages were randomly distributed across sequencing lanes to avoid experimental bias. The study analyzed two additional independent replicas of 1 million unique cDNA reads from the same blood draw for two donors, one aged 18 to 30 and one aged 80 or older. The study measured age-related changes in TCR beta repertoire diversity using deep sequencing normalized with unique cDNA molecular identifiers. The donors were divided into four age groups: young (average around 17 years), middle-aged (approximately 39), aged (around 67) and long-lived (about 79). Study-wide findings and limitations: Donor CMV infection status was unknown, potentially confounding age-related changes in expanded clonotypes. Observed TCR beta diversity correlated strongly with the percentage of naive T cells measured by flow cytometry. Compared with the aged group, the long-lived group had more naive CD4+ T cells, fewer expanded clones and increased TCR diversity, suggesting age selection. Estimates of total diversity based on one million sequenced T cells were considered lower bounds and underestimates. Since profiling was done on bulk unsorted PBMCs, naive and antigen-experienced compartments could not be conclusively compared. As age increased, observed TCR beta diversity per million T cells dropped in a roughly linear way, and a significant reduction was already evident by age 40.

Library method: 5' RACE. The instrument given in TCRdb is Illumina HiSeq 2500. The second PCR ran for about 6 to 11 cycles and used a J-beta primer mix along with a sample-barcoded 5' primer. A unique molecular identifier was introduced onto each TCR beta cDNA molecule by a template-switch 5' adaptor carrying 12 random nucleotides. At least 3 million CDR3-containing paired-end reads were obtained from each sample. First-strand cDNA synthesis was performed from all RNA using the Mint cDNA synthesis kit, with priming by a TRBC-specific oligonucleotide. All cDNA was treated with uracil-DNA glycosylase and then went through a first 18-cycle PCR with the universal primers M1SS and BC2_uni_R. For the original study's pipeline: For normalization, 1 million high-quality reads were randomly selected from each sample, with every read carrying a distinct molecular identifier. Reads sharing molecular identifiers were discarded rather than binned into consensus sequences. MiTCR, run with a Q25 quality threshold and the strictest error-elimination algorithm, handled CDR3 identification, clonotype clustering and error correction. A nonparametric unseen species model with Euler transformation was used to estimate lower-bound total TCR beta diversity. The public reads were run again by TCRdb, first through fastp at Q25 and then through MiXCR, and only productive beta chains were kept. Each record represents a unique CDR3 protein, reported with the most common genes and DNA among its rows. The V and J calls here are based on TCRdb, not the publication. For this sample the table gives 1.5 million or so distinct CDR3 sequences, of which about 43% were detected only once. 6.5% to 10% of the sample is held by the ten biggest clonotypes.

Systemically healthy Caucasian individuals from Russia, approximately 39 in total and aged about 6 to 90 years, were included as donors. Each donor gave approximately 9.3 milliliters of peripheral blood, collected into EDTA-treated Vacutainer tubes. Ficoll-Paque density-gradient centrifugation was used to isolate PBMCs, with at least 6.5 million per sample. Total RNA, at least 6 micrograms per sample, was extracted from PBMCs with Trizol reagent. For every donor, flow cytometry on a PBMC aliquot measured the percentage of naive CD45RAhigh/CD27high T cells. Details on this clonotype: No cognate antigen has been identified for it. Within one base of it there is no much larger clone, and no base qualities were kept.

This clonotype originated in a young woman in good health. Input material: blood.

CDR3 reads: CASSTWGSTDTQYF. The sequenced DNA is TGTGCCAGCAGTACGTGGGGGAGCACAGATACGCAGTATTTT. The chain employs TRBV27 and TRBJ2-3; the D gene cannot be resolved beyond TRBD1 or TRBD2, each matching 5 bases. CDR1 is given as MNHEY and CDR2 as SMNVEV, both from the germline V gene (reference sequence). Trimming costs V 5 bases and J 0 bases, and their ends lie 9 bases apart. From the cysteine through the phenylalanine, the CDR3 covers 14 amino acids. Solely the CDR3 DNA is kept, with 42 bases framed from the first base.